The clone carrying this T cell receptor beta chain was observed a handful of times. Its antigen is currently unknown. The source of the sample is a study of T-cell memory formation after mild COVID-19. Overall study findings and caveats: Contracting clones from day 15 to 85 had balanced CD4/CD8; later expanders favoured CD4+. Cross-reactive memory seemingly joined, as some responding clones were found in pre-infection memory.

TCRdb re-derived calls from the 5' RACE reads in MiXCR, one entry per CDR3 protein. In the table there are some 190,000 distinct CDR3 sequences, more than 15% of which are singletons. Trimming shortened V by 6 bases and J by 6 bases, and 24 bases separated the two germline ends. CDR1 and CDR2 (germline): MNHNS, SASEGT. The CDR3 runs 17 residues. The sequence was collected from an adult woman who had mild COVID-19 (a few samples of this study predate the infection). Cell type and time point are not known. The sequenced material came from PBMCs or a T cell subset sorted from them (not recorded which). The V gene is TRBV6-1, the J gene TRBJ2-1, with D perhaps matching TRBD1 (6 bases). In nucleotides, the CDR3 is TGTGCCAGCAGCGGGACATGGGCGATCGAGGCGGGCAATGAGCAGTTCTTC. It specifies CASSGTWAIEAGNEQFF.